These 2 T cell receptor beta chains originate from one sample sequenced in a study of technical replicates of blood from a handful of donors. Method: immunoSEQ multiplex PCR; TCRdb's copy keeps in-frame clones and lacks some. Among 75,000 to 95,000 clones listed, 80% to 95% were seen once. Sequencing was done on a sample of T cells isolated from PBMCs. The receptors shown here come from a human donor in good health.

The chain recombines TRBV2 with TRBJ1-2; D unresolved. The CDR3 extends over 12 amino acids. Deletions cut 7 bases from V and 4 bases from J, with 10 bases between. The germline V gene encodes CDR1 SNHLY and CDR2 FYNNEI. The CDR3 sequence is CASKPGSYGYTF. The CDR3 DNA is TGTGCCAGCAAGCCGGGGAGCTATGGCTACACCTTC.

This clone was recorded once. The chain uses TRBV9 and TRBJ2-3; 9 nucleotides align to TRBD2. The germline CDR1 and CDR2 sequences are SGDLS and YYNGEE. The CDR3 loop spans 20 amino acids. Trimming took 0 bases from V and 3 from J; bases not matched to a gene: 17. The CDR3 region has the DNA TGTGCCAGCAGCGTAGCTACGACCTTCCTGCGCGGGGGGGCGACAGATACGCAGTATTTT. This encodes CASSVATTFLRGGATDTQYF.